Below are 12 T cell receptor beta chains sequenced from a single sample in a study of blood T cell repertoires in COVID-19. Libraries were prepared by immunoSEQ multiplex PCR; TCRdb keeps only in-frame clonotypes and omits some of them. The table includes around 140,000 clones, around 86% detected once. The sample was PBMCs or T cells enriched from blood (not recorded which). These receptors all stem from a man aged 55 to 70 who had recovered from COVID-19.

This clone has just one count. The chain joins TRBV5-1 to TRBJ1-4; 8 bases match TRBD1. From germline, CDR1 is SGHRS and CDR2 YFSETQ. V dropped 6 bases and J dropped 7; count of bases not matched to a gene: 11. The CDR3 runs to 15 residues. CDR3 sequence (DNA): TGCGCCAGCAACACACAGGGGGTCCCTGGTGAAAAACTGTTTTTT. It is translated as CASNTQGVPGEKLFF. Looking up the rest from reference TRBV5-1 and TRBJ1-4 gives the full variable domain: KAGVTQTPRYLIKTRGQQVTLSCSPISGHRSVSWYQQTPGQGLQFLFEYFSETQRNKGNFPGRFSGRQFSNSRSEMNVSTLELGDSALYLCASNTQGVPGEKLFFGSGTQLSVL.

V gene TRBV24-1 combines with J gene TRBJ2-6; D unclear. Trimming took 4 bases from V and 0 from J, leaving 9 bases between them. The CDR3 spans 16 residues. Germline-derived CDR1 and CDR2 are KGHDR and SFDVKD. CDR3 DNA sequence: TGTGCCACCAGTGAGCGTTTTAGCTCTGGGGCCAACGTCCTGACTTTC. Protein: CATSERFSSGANVLTF.

The CDR3 DNA reads TGCGCCTCCCGACTAGCGGGGGTGAACACCGGGGAGCTGTTTTTT. It encodes CASRLAGVNTGELFF. The chain uses TRBV5-1 and TRBJ2-2, with TRBD2 identical over 12 bases. Germline V gives CDR1 SGHRS, CDR2 YFSETQ. The V gene end was trimmed by 10 bases and the J gene end by 1 base; junction bases not matched to a gene: 5. The CDR3 contains 15 residues.

The chain employs TRBV29-1 and TRBJ2-5, with D perhaps TRBD1 (6 bases). Germline assignment: CDR1 SQVTM and CDR2 ANQGSEA. Trimming pared 4 bases from V and 4 bases from J, leaving 10 bases between. The CDR3 contains 12 residues. The DNA of the CDR3 is TGCAGCGTTGTACAGGGTCCAGAGACCCAGTACTTC. Translation gives CSVVQGPETQYF.

This chain joins TRBV6-4 and TRBJ1-1, with D possibly being TRBD1 (6 bases). Germline V gene lookup returns CDR1 MRHNA and CDR2 SNTAGT. V gave up 4 bases and J gave up 4 bases, with 13 bases separating them. This CDR3 is built from 14 residues. CDR3 sequence: CASSVCRGRTEAFF. The CDR3 coding sequence is TGTGCCAGCAGTGTATGCAGGGGACGCACTGAAGCTTTCTTT.

The gene calls are TRBV4-2 and TRBJ2-1; 10 bases align to TRBD1. The trim removed 1 base at V and 5 bases at J, leaving 8 bases unmatched. Per germline, CDR1 LGHNA and CDR2 YNFKEQ. The CDR3 covers 17 residues. The CDR3 nucleotides are TGTGCCAGCAGCCAAGGGGACAGGGGTATTGGGAACAATGAGCAGTTCTTC. Translated: CASSQGDRGIGNNEQFF.

J is TRBJ1-5 and V is TRBV4-2; D remains unclear. Germline V gives CDR1 LGHNA, CDR2 YNFKEQ. The CDR3 is 15 residues long. With 2 bases removed from V and 0 bases from J, the gap between germline ends came to 8 bases. CDR3 nucleotide sequence: TGTGCCAGCAGCCAATACGGTAATAGCAATCAGCCCCAGCATTTT. It codes for CASSQYGNSNQPQHF.

The chain uses TRBV15 and TRBJ1-1, with TRBD1 as a possible D gene (6 bases). The CDR3 has 14 amino acids. Deletions cut 9 bases from V and 2 bases from J, with 16 bases between. Germline V gene data show CDR1 as LNHNV and CDR2 as YYDKDF (reference sequence). The CDR3 protein is CATSRNRENTEAFF. The DNA for the CDR3 is TGTGCCACTTCGAGAAACAGGGAAAACACTGAAGCTTTCTTT. Together with reference TRBV15 and TRBJ1-1, the CDR3 gives the full variable domain: DAMVIQNPRYQVTQFGKPVTLSCSQTLNHNVMYWYQQKSSQAPKLLFHYYDKDFNNEADTPDNFQSRRPNTSFCFLDIRSPGLGDTAMYLCATSRNRENTEAFFGQGTRLTVV.

The gene calls are TRBV18 and TRBJ2-3, with TRBD1 matching over 10 bases. Germline CDR1 reads KGHSH; CDR2 reads LQKENI. This CDR3 has 15 amino acids. V trimming: 3 bases; J trimming: 3 bases; junction bases outside the gene matches: 3. The CDR3 region is CASSPGTGVTDTQYF. In DNA form, the CDR3 reads TGTGCCAGCTCACCTGGGACAGGGGTGACAGATACGCAGTATTTT.

This clone came up a few times. This sequence joins TRBV7-9 and TRBJ2-1; D is unclear. The CDR3 length is 14 residues. Germline values: CDR1 SEHNR, CDR2 FQNEAQ (reference sequence). Trimming removed 7 bases from V and 2 bases from J, with 12 bases in between. This chain's CDR3 is CASTLSRTYNEQFF. Written as DNA, the CDR3 is TGTGCCAGCACCCTTAGCAGAACCTACAATGAGCAGTTCTTC.

The chain links TRBV5-4 to TRBJ2-6, with 7 bases fitting TRBD1. Germline CDR1 SGHNT, CDR2 YYREEE (reference sequence). J was trimmed by 2 bases and V by 9 bases; bases with no gene match: 11. CDR3 length: 16 residues. CDR3 DNA sequence: TGTGCCATAACGTACAGGGGTGGAACTGGGGCCAACGTCCTGACTTTC. Protein sequence: CAITYRGGTGANVLTF. Based on the CDR3 plus reference TRBV5-4 and TRBJ2-6, the full variable domain is ETGVTQSPTHLIKTRGQQVTLRCSSQSGHNTVSWYQQALGQGPQFIFQYYREEENGRGNFPPRFSGLQFPNYSSELNVNALELDDSALYLCAITYRGGTGANVLTFGAGSRLTVL.

The J gene is TRBJ1-1, the V gene TRBV4-1, with D hard to call. There are 13 residues in the CDR3. Between the trimmed V and J ends, which lost 2 bases and 4 bases, there was a span of 8 bases. Germline loops: CDR1 MGHRA, CDR2 YSYEKL. The CDR3 is CASSQLVSTEAFF. The DNA of the CDR3 is TGCGCCAGCAGCCAACTAGTGAGCACTGAAGCTTTCTTT.